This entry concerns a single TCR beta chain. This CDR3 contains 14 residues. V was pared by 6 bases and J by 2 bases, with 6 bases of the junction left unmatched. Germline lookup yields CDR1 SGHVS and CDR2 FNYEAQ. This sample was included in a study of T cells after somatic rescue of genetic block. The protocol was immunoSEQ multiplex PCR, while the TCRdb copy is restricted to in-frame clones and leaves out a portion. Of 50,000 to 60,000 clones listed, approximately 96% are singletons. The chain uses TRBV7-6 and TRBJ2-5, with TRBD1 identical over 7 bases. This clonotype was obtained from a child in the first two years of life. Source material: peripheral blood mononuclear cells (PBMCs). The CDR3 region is CASSYGQVQETQYF. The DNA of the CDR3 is TGTGCCAGCAGTTATGGACAGGTGCAAGAGACCCAGTACTTC.